The TCR beta chain under discussion was sequenced for a study of T cells in Graves' hyperthyroidism and ophthalmopathy. Whole-study results and caveats: Before onset, by a median of around 6.4 months, the model predicted ophthalmopathy. Separation of ophthalmopathy from stable hyperthyroidism was achieved by a 13 V-J model.

The V and J ends lost 5 bases and 7 bases respectively, with 12 bases between them. The CDR3 runs 13 residues. RNA transcripts were the template for amplifying TCR beta CDR3 regions. When the TCR CDR3 underwent first-round RT-PCR, the HTBI primer set was used. TCRdb re-derived calls from the multiplex PCR reads in MiXCR, one entry per CDR3 protein. The sample contains 550,000 to 700,000 distinct CDR3 sequences, 14% to 15% of which appear only once. Subjects with ophthalmopathy showed a Clinical Activity Score no lower than 3, a NOSPECS grade no lower than 4, and a duration shorter than 3 months. The study left out patients who had uncontrolled infection, other autoimmune disease, pregnancy or lactation. This clonotype was seen ten or more times. The antigen remains undetermined.

This chain joins TRBV12-3 or TRBV12-4 and TRBJ1-5; D gene unclear. This receptor was identified in a woman aged 40 to 50 with Graves' ophthalmopathy. Material for sequencing was blood. The CDR3 DNA is TGTGCCAGCAGTCAAACCAGTAAACAGCCCCAGCATTTT. Translating it yields CASSQTSKQPQHF.